Sequencing of this TCR beta chain was carried out in a study of OX40 agonist ivuxolimab in advanced cancers. Germline V gene sequence: CDR1 LNHDA, CDR2 SQIVND (reference sequence). Deletions cut 3 bases from V and 5 bases from J, with 7 bases between. The CDR3 has 12 amino acids. TCRdb's table, derived via immunoSEQ multiplex PCR, lists solely in-frame clones and lacks some. The data hold about 66,000 clones, with roughly 81% observed a single time. The chain uses TRBV19 and TRBJ1-1; D remains ambiguous. This clonotype was sampled from an adult with an advanced solid tumor such as melanoma, head and neck, liver or kidney cancer. The sample in question was CD4+ or CD8+ T cells sorted from blood, obtained in a trial of the OX40 agonist ivuxolimab. The CDR3 region is CASSMIGTEAFF. DNA for the CDR3: TGTGCCAGTAGTATGATAGGGACTGAAGCTTTCTTT.